The 32 T cell receptor beta chains below come from one sample, sequenced in a study of OX40 agonist ivuxolimab in advanced cancers. Only in-frame clones appear in the TCRdb table, and some are missing; sequencing was by immunoSEQ multiplex PCR. The sample lists almost 80,000 clones; 70% to 90% were seen once. The source material was CD4+ or CD8+ T cells sorted from blood, sampled in a trial of the OX40 agonist ivuxolimab. Receptor source: an adult with an advanced solid tumor such as melanoma, head and neck, liver or kidney cancer.

CDR3 region: CASSKTSGAKNIQYF. In nucleotides, the CDR3 is TGTGCCAGTAGTAAGACTAGCGGGGCCAAAAACATTCAGTACTTC. The chain carries TRBV19 and TRBJ2-4; 10 bases match TRBD2. Germline CDR1 reads LNHDA; CDR2 reads SQIVND (reference sequence). The CDR3 spans 15 residues. Trimming took 4 bases from V and 1 from J; bases not matched to a gene: 1. The variable domain in full, completed from reference TRBV19 and TRBJ2-4, reads DGGITQSPKYLFRKEGQNVTLSCEQNLNHDAMYWYRQDPGQGLRLIYYSQIVNDFQKGDIAEGYSVSREKKESFPLTVTSAQKNPTAFYLCASSKTSGAKNIQYFGAGTRLSVL.

The chain uses TRBV2 and TRBJ1-4; D unresolved. CDR1 is SNHLY, CDR2 FYNNEI, per germline. This CDR3 has 16 residues. V gave up 3 bases and J gave up 3 bases, with 14 bases separating them. As DNA, the CDR3 is TGTGCCAGCAGTGACAGGAGAACCGGGGCTAATGAAAAACTGTTTTTT. This sequence encodes CASSDRRTGANEKLFF.

This clone was observed a single time. This sequence joins TRBV28 and TRBJ1-1, with D perhaps TRBD1 (5 bases). CDR1 and CDR2 from the germline V gene are MDHEN and SYDVKM. The V gene lost 2 bases and the J gene lost 0 bases, with 7 bases spanning the gap. The CDR3 is made up of 14 amino acids. CDR3 loop: CASSLDRLNTEAFF. The DNA of the CDR3 is TGTGCCAGCAGTTTAGACAGATTGAACACTGAAGCTTTCTTT.

The chain has TRBV11-3 and TRBJ2-1; tentative D call: TRBD2 (5 bases). CDR3 length: 15 amino acids. Trimming stripped 5 bases from V and 0 bases from J, with 11 bases between. Germline V gives CDR1 SGHNT, CDR2 YENEEA. CDR3 region: CASSPERSSYNEQFF. The CDR3, as DNA: TGTGCCAGCAGCCCGGAGCGGAGCTCCTACAATGAGCAGTTCTTC.

This clone has just a few counts. J is TRBJ2-2 and V is TRBV6-6; D may be TRBD2 (6 bases). The germline V gene has CDR1 MNHNY and CDR2 SVGAGI (reference sequence). Trimming removed 8 bases at V and 4 bases at J, with 17 bases between. The CDR3 has 15 amino acids. CDR3: CASGLIPSLTGELFF. CDR3 nucleotides: TGTGCCAGCGGACTAATCCCATCGCTCACCGGGGAGCTGTTTTTT.

This sequence joins TRBV6-5 and TRBJ1-4, with D possibly being TRBD1 (5 bases). V gave up 3 bases and J gave up 8 bases, with 16 bases separating them. The germline CDR1 and CDR2 sequences are MNHEY and SVGAGI. This CDR3 has 15 amino acids. The CDR3 reads CASSYSGRVGEKLFF. CDR3 coding DNA: TGTGCCAGCAGTTATTCGGGCAGGGTGGGCGAAAAACTGTTTTTT.

This sequence joins TRBV14 and TRBJ2-6; D gene uncertain. The CDR3 spans 19 residues. Trimming took off 4 bases at V and 0 bases at J, with 19 bases between the two ends. Germline V gives CDR1 SGHDN, CDR2 FVKESK. CDR3 nucleotides: TGTGCCAGCAGCCGCAATACTTTCAACGGTCGCTCTGGGGCCAACGTCCTGACTTTC. It specifies CASSRNTFNGRSGANVLTF.

V and J are TRBV7-2 and TRBJ1-6, with D hard to call. Per the germline V gene, CDR1 is SGHTA and CDR2 is FQGNSA. Trimming left V 3 bases short and J 7 bases short, with 10 bases between. This CDR3 region has 14 residues. The CDR3 spells CASSFGGDNSPLHF. The CDR3, as DNA: TGTGCCAGCAGCTTTGGAGGTGACAATTCACCCCTCCACTTT.

Notes on this clone: Additional DNA sequences in this sample encode the identical CDR3. This sequence joins TRBV29-1 and TRBJ2-6; D not resolved. Germline-derived CDR1 and CDR2 are SQVTM and ANQGSEA. This CDR3 spans 13 amino acids. V shed 4 bases and J shed 4 bases, with 8 bases lying between them. CDR3 protein: CSVGISGANVLTF. The CDR3 bases are TGCAGCGTTGGCATATCCGGGGCCAACGTCCTGACTTTC. Full variable domain (missing parts from reference TRBV29-1 and TRBJ2-6): SAVISQKPSRDICQRGTSLTIQCQVDSQVTMMFWYRQQPGQSLTLIATANQGSEATYESGFVIDKFPISRPNLTFSTLTVSNMSPEDSSIYLCSVGISGANVLTFGAGSRLTVL.

V is TRBV5-1 and J is TRBJ2-2, with D hard to call. V lost 1 base and J lost 6, with 22 bases in between. Germline CDR1 reads SGHRS; CDR2 reads YFSETQ. The CDR3 loop spans 18 amino acids. This chain's CDR3 is CASSLRQASDPIPGELFF. CDR3 in DNA: TGCGCCAGCAGCTTGCGACAAGCCTCAGATCCCATACCCGGGGAGCTGTTTTTT.

The rearrangement uses TRBV7-8 and TRBJ2-7; D may be TRBD1 (8 bases). Germline CDR1 is SGHVS and CDR2 is FQNEAQ. The V end was cut by 5 bases, the J end by 1 base, with 21 bases between. This CDR3 is built from 17 residues. The CDR3 region has the DNA TGTGCCAGCAGCCCGACCTCCACAGGGGGGGGATCCTACGAGCAGTACTTC. It codes for CASSPTSTGGGSYEQYF. Variable domain in full (rest from reference TRBV7-8 and TRBJ2-7): GAGVSQSPRYKVAKRGQDVALRCDPISGHVSLFWYQQALGQGPEFLTYFQNEAQLDKSGLPSDRFFAERPEGSVSTLKIQRTQQEDSAVYLCASSPTSTGGGSYEQYFGPGTRLTVT.

This chain connects TRBV28 to TRBJ1-4; perhaps TRBD1 as D (5 bases). Per germline, CDR1 MDHEN and CDR2 SYDVKM. V was pared by 6 bases and J by 8 bases, with 19 bases between. The CDR3 is 15 residues long. The CDR3 DNA sequence: TGTGCCAGCAGATTTATGGGGCGCGGGTTGGAAAAACTGTTTTTT. It is translated as CASRFMGRGLEKLFF.

This chain joins TRBV2 and TRBJ2-7; 9 positions match TRBD2. CDR1 is SNHLY, CDR2 FYNNEI, per germline. This CDR3 has 16 residues. V dropped 7 bases and J dropped 3; count of bases not matched to a gene: 13. CDR3 region: CASNLEGAGGYYEQYF. The CDR3 nucleotides read TGTGCCAGCAACCTCGAGGGAGCGGGGGGATACTACGAGCAGTACTTC. Combining the CDR3 with reference TRBV2 and TRBJ2-7 gives the whole variable domain EPEVTQTPSHQVTQMGQEVILRCVPISNHLYFYWYRQILGQKVEFLVSFYNNEISEKSEIFDDQFSVERPDGSNFTLKIRSTKLEDSAMYFCASNLEGAGGYYEQYFGPGTRLTVT.

DNA for the CDR3: TGTGCCATCAGTGAGGCCCGGCTTGGAGGGGGCTACGGCACAGATACGCAGTATTTT. As protein: CAISEARLGGGYGTDTQYF. The chain has TRBV10-3 and TRBJ2-3, with D possibly being TRBD1 (7 bases). In germline, CDR1 is ENHRY, CDR2 SYGVKD. This CDR3 has 19 residues. V shed 2 bases and J shed 1 base, with 22 bases lying between them.

The chain couples TRBV7-7 to TRBJ2-2; possible D gene TRBD1, 5 bases. CDR3 length: 16 amino acids. Germline CDR1 reads SSHAT; CDR2 reads FNYEAQ (reference sequence). With 3 bases removed from V and 4 bases from J, the gap between germline ends came to 15 bases. The CDR3 loop is CASSLSGRGATGELFF. CDR3 nucleotide sequence: TGTGCCAGCAGCTTGTCAGGACGTGGGGCCACCGGGGAGCTGTTTTTT. Using reference TRBV7-7 and TRBJ2-2 for the parts outside the CDR3, the full variable domain is GAGVSQSPRYKVTKRGQDVTLRCDPISSHATLYWYQQALGQGPEFLTYFNYEAQPDKSGLPSDRFSAERPEGSISTLTIQRTEQRDSAMYRCASSLSGRGATGELFFGEGSRLTVL.

The J gene is TRBJ2-7, the V gene TRBV18; possible D gene TRBD1, 5 bases. The CDR3 extends over 16 amino acids. Trimming took off 0 bases at V and 1 base at J, with 13 bases between the two ends. Germline lookup yields CDR1 KGHSH and CDR2 LQKENI. The CDR3 region has the DNA TGTGCCAGCTCACCACCGGGCGACAGACTGTCCTACGAGCAGTACTTC. Translation: CASSPPGDRLSYEQYF.

The chain couples TRBV28 to TRBJ2-2, with 8 bases lining up with TRBD1. Germline V gene lookup returns CDR1 MDHEN and CDR2 SYDVKM. J lost 0 bases, V lost 3 bases, and 3 bases had no gene match. The CDR3 sequence is 16 residues long. CDR3 residues: CASSFPDRANTGELFF. The CDR3 DNA sequence: TGTGCCAGCAGTTTCCCGGACAGGGCGAACACCGGGGAGCTGTTTTTT.

Points on this clone: This specimen includes other DNA sequences encoding the same CDR3. The chain employs TRBV30 and TRBJ1-6; D not certain. V was pared by 0 bases and J by 8 bases, with 11 bases between. CDR1 and CDR2 (germline): GTSNPN, SVGIG (reference sequence). The CDR3 has 14 residues. The CDR3 DNA reads as TGTGCCTGGAGTGTAGGTAGGAGGGATTCACCCCTCCACTTT. This translates into CAWSVGRRDSPLHF.

V is TRBV5-1 and J is TRBJ2-7; 13 bases line up with TRBD2. The CDR3 loop spans 16 amino acids. Germline V lookup: CDR1 SGHRS, CDR2 YFSETQ. Unmatched junction bases numbered 2, after V lost 0 bases and J lost 2 bases. The CDR3 here is CASSLGGLAGTYEQYF. DNA for the CDR3: TGCGCCAGCAGCTTGGGGGGACTAGCGGGAACCTACGAGCAGTACTTC. Drawing the rest from reference TRBV5-1 and TRBJ2-7, the complete variable domain is KAGVTQTPRYLIKTRGQQVTLSCSPISGHRSVSWYQQTPGQGLQFLFEYFSETQRNKGNFPGRFSGRQFSNSRSEMNVSTLELGDSALYLCASSLGGLAGTYEQYFGPGTRLTVT.

Only a few counts were recorded for this clone. The rearrangement links TRBV2 to TRBJ1-1; D possibly corresponds to TRBD1 (5 bases). The germline V and J ends were trimmed by 8 bases and 2 bases, with 15 bases remaining between them. Germline V CDR1 and CDR2: SNHLY, FYNNEI. The CDR3 consists of 14 residues. CDR3 loop: CASGGAGVNTEAFF. The CDR3 nucleotides read TGTGCCAGCGGCGGGGCAGGCGTTAACACTGAAGCTTTCTTT.

The chain has TRBV7-2 and TRBJ2-5; D remains ambiguous. Trimming left V 3 bases short and J 5 bases short, with 4 bases between. The germline V gene has CDR1 SGHTA and CDR2 FQGNSA. There are 11 residues in the CDR3. CDR3: CASSFVETQYF. The CDR3 DNA is TGTGCCAGCAGCTTTGTGGAGACCCAGTACTTC.

V gene TRBV18 combines with J gene TRBJ1-4, with TRBD1 matching 7 bases. The CDR3 length is 15 residues. From germline, CDR1 is KGHSH and CDR2 LQKENI. Trimming cost V 5 bases and J 3 bases; bases outside gene matches: 6. Written as DNA, the CDR3 is TGTGCCAGCTCAGGGGCTACAGGGGCTAATGAAAAACTGTTTTTT. Encoded protein: CASSGATGANEKLFF.

This clone occurred a few times. Other DNA sequences in this sample translate to the same CDR3. The chain couples TRBV29-1 to TRBJ2-7; TRBD2 matches 7 bases. The CDR3 sequence is 13 residues long. The V gene's germline CDR1 is SQVTM and CDR2 ANQGSEA. Trimming cost V 6 bases and J 2 bases; bases outside gene matches: 7. The CDR3 loop is CSVGAGRAYEQYF. The CDR3 DNA reads as TGCAGCGTGGGAGCGGGAAGAGCCTACGAGCAGTACTTC.

The V call is TRBV9, the J call TRBJ1-5, with 8 bases lining up with TRBD1. The V segment lost 3 bases and the J segment 4 bases; nucleotides outside the gene matches: 3. Per the germline V gene, CDR1 is SGDLS and CDR2 is YYNGEE. The CDR3 extends over 14 amino acids. DNA of the CDR3: TGTGCCAGCAGCGCCCGACAGGGGAATCAGCCCCAGCATTTT. Its translation: CASSARQGNQPQHF.

In this sample, this clone turned up once. The gene calls are TRBV7-8 and TRBJ1-1; D gene ambiguous. This CDR3 is 13 amino acids long. Trimming took off 1 base at V and 6 bases at J, with 9 bases between the two ends. Germline assignment: CDR1 SGHVS and CDR2 FQNEAQ. CDR3 loop: CASSLGPDSEAFF. CDR3 DNA: TGTGCCAGCAGCTTAGGTCCAGACTCTGAAGCTTTCTTT.

The chain has TRBV19 and TRBJ2-1; D could derive from TRBD1 or TRBD2 (6 bases each). V shed 0 bases and J shed 7 bases, with 13 bases lying between them. The V gene's germline CDR1 is LNHDA and CDR2 SQIVND (reference sequence). The CDR3 is 15 amino acids. The CDR3 DNA is TGTGCCAGTAGTATAGACCGGGGGCTATTGAATGAGCAGTTCTTC. Its protein product is CASSIDRGLLNEQFF. The whole variable domain, filled in from reference TRBV19 and TRBJ2-1, reads DGGITQSPKYLFRKEGQNVTLSCEQNLNHDAMYWYRQDPGQGLRLIYYSQIVNDFQKGDIAEGYSVSREKKESFPLTVTSAQKNPTAFYLCASSIDRGLLNEQFFGPGTRLTVL.

This clone is a singleton in its sample. V is TRBV5-1 and J is TRBJ2-7; 13 nucleotides agree with TRBD2. The V and J ends lost 4 bases and 2 bases, in that order; junction bases with no gene match: 9. In germline, CDR1 is SGHRS, CDR2 YFSETQ. The CDR3 covers 17 residues. The CDR3 DNA reads as TGCGCCAGCAGCCTGGGGACTAGCGGGAAAGACCCCTACGAGCAGTACTTC. The encoded protein is CASSLGTSGKDPYEQYF.

The V call is TRBV6-5, the J call TRBJ2-1; 7 bases line up with TRBD2. The CDR3 is 16 residues long. CDR1 is MNHEY, CDR2 SVGAGI, per germline. V lost 1 base, J lost 0 bases, and 3 bases stayed unmatched. In DNA, the CDR3 is TGTGCCAGCAGTTACTTGCGGGGGAGCTCCTACAATGAGCAGTTCTTC. As protein: CASSYLRGSSYNEQFF.

The chain links TRBV5-4 to TRBJ2-5; D is unclear. The CDR3 has 13 residues. Trimming removed 1 base at V and 3 bases at J, with 7 bases between. In germline, CDR1 is SGHNT, CDR2 YYREEE (reference sequence). The CDR3 DNA sequence: TGTGCCAGCAGCTTGCGATGGGAAGAGACCCAGTACTTC. As protein: CASSLRWEETQYF.

V and J are TRBV30 and TRBJ2-5, with 11 bases that match TRBD2. From germline, CDR1 is GTSNPN and CDR2 SVGIG (reference sequence). J gave up 7 bases and V 3 bases, and 16 bases lay outside the gene matches. The CDR3 spans 17 residues. The CDR3 spells CAWSPIAGGRPGGTQYF. The CDR3 nucleotides read TGTGCCTGGAGCCCTATAGCGGGGGGGCGGCCCGGGGGGACCCAGTACTTC.

This clone has a single count. The chain employs TRBV6-1 and TRBJ1-1, with 8 bases that match TRBD1. Germline CDR1 MNHNS, CDR2 SASEGT. V was clipped by 5 bases and J by 8 bases; unmatched bases: 4. The CDR3 totals 12 residues. The CDR3 region has the DNA TGTGCCAGCAGTATCCACAGGGGGGAAGCTTTCTTT. It encodes CASSIHRGEAFF.

The genes are TRBV5-1 and TRBJ2-5; TRBD1 might be the D (5 bases). The DNA matches TRBJ2-7 better at its end, which makes the J call doubtful. In germline, CDR1 is SGHRS, CDR2 YFSETQ. The CDR3 length is 13 residues. CDR3 nucleotides: TGCGCCAGCAACCGAGACAGCTCCTACGAGCAGTACTTC. Protein product: CASNRDSSYEQYF.